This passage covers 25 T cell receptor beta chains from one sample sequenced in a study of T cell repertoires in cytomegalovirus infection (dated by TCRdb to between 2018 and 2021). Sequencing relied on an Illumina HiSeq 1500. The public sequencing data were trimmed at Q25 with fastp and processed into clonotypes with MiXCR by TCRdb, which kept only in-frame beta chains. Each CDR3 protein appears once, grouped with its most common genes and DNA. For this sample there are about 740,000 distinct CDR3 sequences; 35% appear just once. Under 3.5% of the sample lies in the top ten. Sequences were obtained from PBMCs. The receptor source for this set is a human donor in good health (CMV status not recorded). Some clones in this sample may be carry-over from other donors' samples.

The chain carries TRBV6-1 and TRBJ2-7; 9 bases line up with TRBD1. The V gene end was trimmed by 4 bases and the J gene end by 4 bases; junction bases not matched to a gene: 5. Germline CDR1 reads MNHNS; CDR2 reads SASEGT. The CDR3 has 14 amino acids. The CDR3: CASSAQGAGYEQYF. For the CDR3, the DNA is TGTGCCAGCAGTGCACAGGGGGCTGGGTACGAGCAGTACTTC.

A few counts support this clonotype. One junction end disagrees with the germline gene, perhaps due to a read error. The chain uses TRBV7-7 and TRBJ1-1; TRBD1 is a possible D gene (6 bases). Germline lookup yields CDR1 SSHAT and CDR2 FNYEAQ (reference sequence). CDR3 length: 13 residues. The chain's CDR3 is CASSSSLTGQAFF. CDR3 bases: TGTGCTAGCAGCTCCTCGTTGACAGGCCAAGCTTTCTTT.

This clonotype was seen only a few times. CDR3 bases: TGTGCCAGCAGCTTCGCCCCGGGACTAGCGGGAGGGCCGAACCTTTACGAGCAGTACTTC. Translation: CASSFAPGLAGGPNLYEQYF. This chain joins TRBV7-2 and TRBJ2-7; 16 positions agree with TRBD2. The germline CDR1 and CDR2 sequences are SGHTA and FQGNSA. Losses at the gene ends were 3 bases for V and 4 bases for J; bases not matched to a gene: 15. There are 20 residues in the CDR3.

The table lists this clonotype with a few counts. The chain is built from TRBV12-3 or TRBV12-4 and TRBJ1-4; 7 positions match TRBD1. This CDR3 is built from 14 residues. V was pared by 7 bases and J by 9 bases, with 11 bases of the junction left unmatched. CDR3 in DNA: TGTGCCAGCACTCCGGAACAGGGGTCGAAAAAACTGTTTTTT. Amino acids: CASTPEQGSKKLFF.

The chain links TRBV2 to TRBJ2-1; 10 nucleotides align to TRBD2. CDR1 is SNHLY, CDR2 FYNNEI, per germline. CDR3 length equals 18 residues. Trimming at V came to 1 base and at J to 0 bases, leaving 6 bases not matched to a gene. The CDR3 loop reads CASSEGGASGSSYNEQFF. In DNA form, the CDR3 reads TGTGCCAGCAGTGAAGGCGGGGCTAGCGGGAGCTCCTACAATGAGCAGTTCTTC.

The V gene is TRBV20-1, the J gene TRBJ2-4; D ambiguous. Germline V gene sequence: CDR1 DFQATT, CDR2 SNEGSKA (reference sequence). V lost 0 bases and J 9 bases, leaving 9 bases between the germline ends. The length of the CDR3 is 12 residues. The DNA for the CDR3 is TGCAGTGCTAGAGATCTTTGGGGCATTCAGTACTTC. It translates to CSARDLWGIQYF.

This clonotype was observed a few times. CDR3 nucleotides: TGTGCCTGGAGTTTGGTAGGGGGAGAAGCTTTCTTT. Its protein product is CAWSLVGGEAFF. The chain recombines TRBV30 with TRBJ1-1, with D perhaps TRBD1 (6 bases). CDR1 and CDR2 (germline): GTSNPN, SVGIG (reference sequence). Trimming took off 2 bases at V and 8 bases at J, with 12 bases between the two ends. CDR3 length equals 12 residues.

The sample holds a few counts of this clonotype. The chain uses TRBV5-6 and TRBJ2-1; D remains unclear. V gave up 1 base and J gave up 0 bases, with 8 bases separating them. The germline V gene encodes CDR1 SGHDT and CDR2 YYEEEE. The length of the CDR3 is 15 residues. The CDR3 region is CASSLKYSSYNEQFF. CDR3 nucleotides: TGTGCCAGCAGCTTGAAGTACAGCTCCTACAATGAGCAGTTCTTC.

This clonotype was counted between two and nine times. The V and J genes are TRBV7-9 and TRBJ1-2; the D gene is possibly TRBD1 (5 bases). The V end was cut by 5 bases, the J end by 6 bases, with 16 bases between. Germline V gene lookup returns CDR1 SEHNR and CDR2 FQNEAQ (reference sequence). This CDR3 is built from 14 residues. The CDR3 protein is CASSAWTRSDGYTF. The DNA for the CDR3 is TGTGCCAGCAGCGCCTGGACAAGATCTGATGGCTACACCTTC.

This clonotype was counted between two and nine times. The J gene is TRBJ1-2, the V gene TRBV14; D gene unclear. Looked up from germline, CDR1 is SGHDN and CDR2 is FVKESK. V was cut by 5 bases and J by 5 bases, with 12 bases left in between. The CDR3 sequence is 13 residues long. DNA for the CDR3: TGTGCCAGCAGCTACGACGGACCGTATGGCTACACCTTC. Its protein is CASSYDGPYGYTF.

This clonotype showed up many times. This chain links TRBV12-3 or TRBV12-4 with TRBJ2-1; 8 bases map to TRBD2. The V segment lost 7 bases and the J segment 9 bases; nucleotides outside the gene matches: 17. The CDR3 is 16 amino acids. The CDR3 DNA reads TGTGCCAGCACTACTAATGCGGGAGAACGGGGGGGTGAGCAGTTCTTC. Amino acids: CASTTNAGERGGEQFF.

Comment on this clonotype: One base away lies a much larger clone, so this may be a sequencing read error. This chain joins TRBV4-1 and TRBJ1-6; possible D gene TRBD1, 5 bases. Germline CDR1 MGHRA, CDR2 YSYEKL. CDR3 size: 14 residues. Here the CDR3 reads CASSQDRDGSLLHF. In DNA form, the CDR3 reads TGCGCCAGCAGCCAAGATAGGGACGGATCACTCCTCCACTTT.

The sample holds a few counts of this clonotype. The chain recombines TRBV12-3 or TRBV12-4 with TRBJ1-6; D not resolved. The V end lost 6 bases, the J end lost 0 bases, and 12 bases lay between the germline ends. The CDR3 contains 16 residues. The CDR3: CASSRFGSSYNSPLHF. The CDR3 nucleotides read TGTGCCAGCAGCCGATTCGGGAGCTCCTATAATTCACCCCTCCACTTT.

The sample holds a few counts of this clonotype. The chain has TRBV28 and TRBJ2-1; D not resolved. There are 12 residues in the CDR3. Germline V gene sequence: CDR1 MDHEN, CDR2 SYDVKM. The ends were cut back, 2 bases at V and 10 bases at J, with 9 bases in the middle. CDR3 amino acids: CASSLRVAEQFF. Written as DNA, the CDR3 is TGTGCCAGCAGTTTACGGGTAGCAGAGCAGTTCTTC.

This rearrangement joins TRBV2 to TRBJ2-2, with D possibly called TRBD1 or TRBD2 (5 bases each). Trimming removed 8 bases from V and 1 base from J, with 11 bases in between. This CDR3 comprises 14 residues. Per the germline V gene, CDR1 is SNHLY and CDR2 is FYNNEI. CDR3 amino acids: CASWGTGNTGELFF. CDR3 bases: TGTGCCAGCTGGGGGACGGGGAACACCGGGGAGCTGTTTTTT.

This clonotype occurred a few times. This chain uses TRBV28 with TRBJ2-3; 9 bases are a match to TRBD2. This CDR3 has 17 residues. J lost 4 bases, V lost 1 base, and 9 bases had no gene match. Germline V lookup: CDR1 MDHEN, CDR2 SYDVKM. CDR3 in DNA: TGTGCCAGCAGTTTATCCCGCCCTAGCGGGACGTCAGATACGCAGTATTTT. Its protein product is CASSLSRPSGTSDTQYF. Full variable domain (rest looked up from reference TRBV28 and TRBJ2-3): DVKVTQSSRYLVKRTGEKVFLECVQDMDHENMFWYRQDPGLGLRLIYFSYDVKMKEKGDIPEGYSVSREKKERFSLILESASTNQTSMYLCASSLSRPSGTSDTQYFGPGTRLTVL.

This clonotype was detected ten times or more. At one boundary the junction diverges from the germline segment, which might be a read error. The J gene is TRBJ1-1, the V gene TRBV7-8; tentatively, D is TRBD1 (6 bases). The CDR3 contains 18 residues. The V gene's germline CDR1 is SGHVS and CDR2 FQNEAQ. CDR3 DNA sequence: TGTGCCAGCGGCTTGCCCACCGTTACAGGGTTGAAAGGAACTGAAGCTTTCTTT. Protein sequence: CASGLPTVTGLKGTEAFF.

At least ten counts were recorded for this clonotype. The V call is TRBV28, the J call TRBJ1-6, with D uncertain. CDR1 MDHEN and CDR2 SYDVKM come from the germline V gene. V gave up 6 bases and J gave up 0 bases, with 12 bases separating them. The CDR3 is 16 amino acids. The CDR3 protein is CASRRPGSSYNSPLHF. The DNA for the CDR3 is TGTGCCAGCAGACGACCTGGGAGCTCCTATAATTCACCCCTCCACTTT.

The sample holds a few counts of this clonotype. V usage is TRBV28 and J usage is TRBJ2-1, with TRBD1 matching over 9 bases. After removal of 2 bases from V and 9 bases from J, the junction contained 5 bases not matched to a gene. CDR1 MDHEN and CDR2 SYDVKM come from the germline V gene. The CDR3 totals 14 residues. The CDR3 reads CASSLGGQGGEQFF. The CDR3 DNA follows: TGTGCCAGCAGTTTAGGGGGACAGGGTGGTGAGCAGTTCTTC.

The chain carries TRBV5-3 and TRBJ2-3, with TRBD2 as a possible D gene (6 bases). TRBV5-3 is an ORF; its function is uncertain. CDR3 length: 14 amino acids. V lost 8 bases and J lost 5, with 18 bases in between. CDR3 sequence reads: CASSKWGEEDTQYF. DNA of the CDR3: TGTGCCAGCAGTAAGTGGGGGGAGGAAGATACGCAGTATTTT.

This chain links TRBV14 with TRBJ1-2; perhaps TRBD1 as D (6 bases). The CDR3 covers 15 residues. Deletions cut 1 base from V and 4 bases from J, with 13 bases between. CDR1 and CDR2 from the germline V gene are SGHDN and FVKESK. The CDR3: CASSQGGAGVYGYTF. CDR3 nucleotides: TGTGCCAGCAGCCAAGGGGGGGCTGGGGTCTATGGCTACACCTTC.

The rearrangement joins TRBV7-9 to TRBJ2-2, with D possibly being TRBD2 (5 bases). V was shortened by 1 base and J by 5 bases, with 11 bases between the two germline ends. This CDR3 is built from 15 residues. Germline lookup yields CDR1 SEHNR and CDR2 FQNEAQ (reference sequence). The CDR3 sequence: CASSLGIRGTGELFF. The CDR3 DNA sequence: TGTGCCAGCAGCTTAGGAATTCGGGGTACCGGGGAGCTGTTTTTT.

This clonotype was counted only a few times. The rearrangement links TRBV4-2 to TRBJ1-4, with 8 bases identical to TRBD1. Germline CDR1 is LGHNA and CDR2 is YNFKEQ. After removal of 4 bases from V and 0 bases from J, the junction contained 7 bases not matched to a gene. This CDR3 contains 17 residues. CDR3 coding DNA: TGTGCCAGCAGCCTTCTCGACAGGGGAACAACTAATGAAAAACTGTTTTTT. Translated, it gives CASSLLDRGTTNEKLFF.

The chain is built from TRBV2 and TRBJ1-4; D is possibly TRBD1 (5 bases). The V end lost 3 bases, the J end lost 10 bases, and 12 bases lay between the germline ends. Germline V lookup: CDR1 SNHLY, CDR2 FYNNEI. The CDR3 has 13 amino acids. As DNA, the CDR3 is TGTGCCAGCAGTGATCGACAGCCATCAAAACTGTTTTTT. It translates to CASSDRQPSKLFF.

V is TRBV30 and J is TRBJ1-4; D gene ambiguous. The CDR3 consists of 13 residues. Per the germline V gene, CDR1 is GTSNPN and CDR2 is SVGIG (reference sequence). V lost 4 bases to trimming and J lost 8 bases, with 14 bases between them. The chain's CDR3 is CAWKRRVGEKLFF. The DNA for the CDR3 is TGTGCCTGGAAGAGGAGGGTGGGCGAAAAACTGTTTTTT. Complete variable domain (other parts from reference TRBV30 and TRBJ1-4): SQTIHQWPATLVQPVGSPLSLECTVEGTSNPNLYWYRQAAGRGLQLLFYSVGIGQISSEVPQNLSASRPQDRQFILSSKKLLLSDSGFYLCAWKRRVGEKLFFGSGTQLSVL.